One sample yielded the 30 T cell receptor beta chains listed below, sequenced in a study of cytomegalovirus exposure and HLA in healthy donors. Primers: 60 Vbeta forward and 13 Jbeta reverse. Profiling relied on immunoSEQ multiplex PCR, and the TCRdb table lists in-frame clones only, not all of them. The sample records approximately 150,000 clones, roughly three quarters being singletons. The sample consisted of PBMCs. Receptors were obtained from a male donor in good health and CMV-seronegative.

This clone was seen just once. The CDR3 sequence is CAIVRDSVEKLFF. The CDR3 coding sequence is TGTGCCATCGTCCGGGACAGTGTCGAAAAACTGTTTTTT. The chain couples TRBV7-9 to TRBJ1-4; the match to TRBD1 covers 7 bases. Per the germline V gene, CDR1 is SEHNR and CDR2 is FQNEAQ (reference sequence). This CDR3 is 13 amino acids long. V shed 10 bases and J 8 bases; nucleotides not matched to a gene: 10.

The chain recombines TRBV2 with TRBJ1-2; maybe TRBD1 (5 bases). With 6 bases removed from V and 7 bases from J, the gap between germline ends came to 15 bases. The germline CDR1 and CDR2 sequences are SNHLY and FYNNEI. This CDR3 contains 13 residues. This chain's CDR3 is CASSIGPRGGYTF. CDR3 coding DNA: TGTGCCAGCAGCATTGGACCTAGGGGTGGCTACACCTTC.

CDR3 sequence reads: CASTLTGTAGGYTF. In nucleotides, the CDR3 is TGCGCCAGCACTCTTACCGGGACAGCAGGTGGCTACACCTTC. The chain links TRBV5-1 to TRBJ1-2; the match to TRBD1 covers 7 bases. CDR1 and CDR2 from the germline V gene are SGHRS and YFSETQ. V dropped 6 bases and J dropped 7; count of bases not matched to a gene: 12. This CDR3 spans 14 amino acids.

Details on this clone: Other DNA sequences in the same sample also yield this CDR3. The rearrangement links TRBV5-1 to TRBJ1-1; 8 nucleotides align to TRBD1. This CDR3 region has 15 residues. Unmatched junction bases numbered 4, after V lost 2 bases and J lost 1 base. Germline CDR1 and CDR2: SGHRS and YFSETQ. In DNA, the CDR3 is TGCGCCAGCAGCTTAGCAGGACAGGGGAACACTGAAGCTTTCTTT. This gives the protein CASSLAGQGNTEAFF.

The chain couples TRBV9 to TRBJ2-2, with D possibly matching TRBD2 (5 bases). V shed 2 bases and J shed 3 bases, with 11 bases lying between them. Germline values: CDR1 SGDLS, CDR2 YYNGEE. CDR3 length: 15 residues. This CDR3 is CASSVEGWDTGELFF. CDR3 nucleotide sequence: TGTGCCAGCAGCGTCGAGGGATGGGACACCGGGGAGCTGTTTTTT.

The chain combines TRBV5-1 with TRBJ2-1, with no clear D. The germline V gene has CDR1 SGHRS and CDR2 YFSETQ. The V gene lost 5 bases and the J gene lost 7 bases, with 13 bases spanning the gap. The CDR3 extends over 13 amino acids. The CDR3 reads CASSASPGNEQFF. In nucleotides, the CDR3 is TGCGCCAGCAGTGCCTCCCCAGGTAATGAGCAGTTCTTC.

The chain links TRBV30 to TRBJ2-7; D is unresolved. Trimming took off 2 bases at V and 3 bases at J, with 14 bases between the two ends. Germline CDR1 reads GTSNPN; CDR2 reads SVGIG (reference sequence). The CDR3 is 14 amino acids. CDR3 in amino acids: CAWSTMTTLYEQYF. For the CDR3, the DNA is TGTGCCTGGAGTACCATGACAACCCTCTACGAGCAGTACTTC.

This chain uses TRBV6-5 with TRBJ2-7; D ambiguous. The CDR3 runs to 15 residues. Between the trimmed V and J ends, which lost 7 bases and 0 bases, there was a span of 16 bases. Per germline, CDR1 MNHEY and CDR2 SVGAGI. In DNA, the CDR3 is TGTGCCAGCAACCCCGCGGCAGTGACCTCCTACGAGCAGTACTTC. It is translated as CASNPAAVTSYEQYF.

The chain has TRBV7-9 and TRBJ1-3; D is unresolved. V was cut by 3 bases and J by 0 bases, with 9 bases left in between. The germline CDR1 and CDR2 sequences are SEHNR and FQNEAQ (reference sequence). The CDR3 spans 15 residues. CDR3 coding DNA: TGTGCCAGCAGCTTCCTCCAGGACTCTGGAAACACCATATATTTT. This codes for CASSFLQDSGNTIYF.

This sequence joins TRBV4-1 and TRBJ1-1, with a weak D call TRBD1 (6 bases). CDR3 length: 16 residues. CDR1 MGHRA and CDR2 YSYEKL come from the germline V gene. V was trimmed by 0 bases and J by 1 base, leaving 12 bases between them. The CDR3, as DNA: TGCGCCAGCAGCCAAGAACCCCCCAGGGGGAACACTGAAGCTTTCTTT. Its translation: CASSQEPPRGNTEAFF.

The gene calls are TRBV10-2 and TRBJ1-2, with D perhaps matching TRBD1 (6 bases). Trimming pared 0 bases from V and 0 bases from J, leaving 8 bases between. CDR1 and CDR2 from the germline V gene are WSHSY and SAAADI. The CDR3 has 15 residues. Here the CDR3 DNA reads TGCGCCAGCAGTGAGTCCTCAGGGGCTAACTATGGCTACACCTTC. Protein sequence: CASSESSGANYGYTF.

The chain carries TRBV6-1 and TRBJ1-4; no definite D call. Germline CDR1 is MNHNS and CDR2 is SASEGT. There are 15 residues in the CDR3. V lost 0 bases and J lost 7, with 12 bases in between. CDR3 sequence (DNA): TGTGCCAGCAGTGAAGCTTCGGGTACGGGTGAAAAACTGTTTTTT. Its protein is CASSEASGTGEKLFF.

This chain joins TRBV7-2 and TRBJ2-1, with TRBD1 identical over 9 bases. This CDR3 is 16 amino acids long. J gave up 7 bases and V 5 bases, and 12 bases lay outside the gene matches. Germline values: CDR1 SGHTA, CDR2 FQGNSA. This CDR3 reads CASSAHGQGLGNEQFF. The CDR3 DNA is TGTGCCAGCAGCGCACACGGACAGGGGCTGGGGAATGAGCAGTTCTTC.

This clone is a singleton in its sample. This rearrangement joins TRBV28 to TRBJ2-1; D is perhaps TRBD1 (6 bases). The CDR3 totals 16 residues. Between the trimmed V and J ends, which lost 7 bases and 0 bases, there was a span of 16 bases. Germline CDR1 MDHEN, CDR2 SYDVKM. This chain's CDR3 is CASMGFRGNSYNEQFF. CDR3 in DNA: TGTGCCAGCATGGGTTTCAGGGGTAACTCCTACAATGAGCAGTTCTTC.

This chain connects TRBV29-1 to TRBJ2-5; the match to TRBD1 covers 8 bases. Trimming at V came to 0 bases and at J to 6 bases, leaving 3 bases not matched to a gene. Per germline, CDR1 SQVTM and CDR2 ANQGSEA. The CDR3 loop spans 13 amino acids. The CDR3 is CSVEDRGPKTQYF. The CDR3 DNA is TGCAGCGTTGAAGACAGGGGGCCGAAGACCCAGTACTTC. Full variable domain (rest looked up from reference TRBV29-1 and TRBJ2-5): SAVISQKPSRDICQRGTSLTIQCQVDSQVTMMFWYRQQPGQSLTLIATANQGSEATYESGFVIDKFPISRPNLTFSTLTVSNMSPEDSSIYLCSVEDRGPKTQYFGPGTRLLVL.

In DNA, the CDR3 is TGTGCCAGCAGTAGACAGCTCCTCAACTCTGGGAACTCTGGGGCCAACGTCCTGACTTTC. It is translated as CASSRQLLNSGNSGANVLTF. The V call is TRBV27, the J call TRBJ2-6, with a possible D match to TRBD1 (5 bases). This CDR3 comprises 20 residues. Germline V gene lookup returns CDR1 MNHEY and CDR2 SMNVEV (reference sequence). Trimming cost V 5 bases and J 0 bases, with 23 bases left between them.

The rearrangement joins TRBV5-6 to TRBJ1-4; 8 positions agree with TRBD1. This CDR3 comprises 14 residues. The germline gives CDR1 SGHDT, CDR2 YYEEEE. V gave up 4 bases and J gave up 7 bases; unmatched junction bases: 6. The DNA of the CDR3 is TGTGCCAGCAGCCTCGGACAGGGTGTTGAAAAACTGTTTTTT. It encodes CASSLGQGVEKLFF.

This clone has only a few counts. The gene calls are TRBV2 and TRBJ2-7; 9 bases line up with TRBD1. V lost 8 bases and J lost 6; bases outside the gene matches: 8. This CDR3 contains 13 residues. The germline V gene has CDR1 SNHLY and CDR2 FYNNEI. The CDR3 region has the DNA TGTGCCAGCGGCGCCGGGACAGGGAGCGAGCAGTACTTC. This gives the protein CASGAGTGSEQYF.

In DNA, the CDR3 is TGCGCCAGCAGCCCAGGAGGTTACACTGAAGCTTTCTTT. Translation gives CASSPGGYTEAFF. The V gene is TRBV4-1, the J gene TRBJ1-1; D call uncertain. The CDR3 loop spans 13 amino acids. Germline lookup yields CDR1 MGHRA and CDR2 YSYEKL. V lost 4 bases and J 3 bases, leaving 9 bases between the germline ends.

The V gene is TRBV6-1, the J gene TRBJ1-1; TRBD1 is a possible D gene (5 bases). In germline, CDR1 is MNHNS, CDR2 SASEGT. V dropped 1 base and J dropped 4 bases, with 13 bases sitting between them. This CDR3 has 15 amino acids. This CDR3 reads CASSEGGPGGTEAFF. The CDR3 nucleotides are TGTGCCAGCAGTGAAGGGGGCCCCGGGGGCACTGAAGCTTTCTTT.

V is TRBV19 and J is TRBJ2-7; the D gene is possibly TRBD2 (7 bases). Germline V lookup: CDR1 LNHDA, CDR2 SQIVND (reference sequence). V lost 5 bases to trimming and J lost 2 bases, with 16 bases between them. The CDR3 runs 15 residues. CDR3: CASSPGQGRAYEQYF. CDR3 in DNA: TGTGCCAGTAGTCCTGGTCAGGGGAGGGCCTACGAGCAGTACTTC.

The chain carries TRBV4-3 and TRBJ1-1, with 7 bases that match TRBD1. The CDR3 spans 16 residues. The germline CDR1 and CDR2 sequences are LGHNA and YSLEER. Germline trimming cut 3 bases from V and 1 base from J; bases unmatched to any gene: 8. The CDR3 coding sequence is TGCGCCAGCAGCCAGCTACCCGGGACAGAGAACACTGAAGCTTTCTTT. Its protein product is CASSQLPGTENTEAFF.

The chain links TRBV30 to TRBJ2-7; possibly TRBD1 for D (5 bases). The V end was cut by 6 bases, the J end by 4 bases, with 16 bases between. The CDR3 is 13 amino acids. Germline V gene sequence: CDR1 GTSNPN, CDR2 SVGIG (reference sequence). CDR3 coding DNA: TGTGCCTGCAGGGTGGCCGTGGGGTACGAGCAGTACTTC. Protein product: CACRVAVGYEQYF.

The rearrangement links TRBV25-1 to TRBJ2-3, with D maybe TRBD2 (7 bases). Germline V gene sequence: CDR1 MGHDK, CDR2 SYGVNS. CDR3 length equals 16 residues. Trimming shortened V by 4 bases and J by 1 base, and 15 bases separated the two germline ends. This CDR3 is CASSGGPSGRTDTQYF. Here the CDR3 DNA reads TGTGCCAGCAGTGGGGGGCCTAGCGGACGCACAGATACGCAGTATTTT.

The rearrangement uses TRBV19 and TRBJ2-7, with 11 bases lining up with TRBD1. CDR1 and CDR2 (germline): LNHDA, SQIVND (reference sequence). The CDR3 consists of 14 residues. The J segment lost 4 bases and the V segment lost 5 bases, leaving 4 bases of the junction unmatched. DNA for the CDR3: TGTGCCAGTAGTCTTGGGACAGGGGGGTACGAGCAGTACTTC. It encodes CASSLGTGGYEQYF.

The chain has TRBV10-3 and TRBJ2-5, with D tentatively TRBD1 (6 bases). Germline V gene data show CDR1 as ENHRY and CDR2 as SYGVKD. This CDR3 has 14 residues. V shed 1 base and J shed 4 bases, with 10 bases lying between them. CDR3 amino acids: CAISEFWGRETQYF. CDR3 bases: TGTGCCATCAGTGAGTTTTGGGGGCGAGAGACCCAGTACTTC.

V is TRBV15 and J is TRBJ1-6; D uncertain. The CDR3 consists of 17 residues. Germline V CDR1 and CDR2: LNHNV, YYDKDF (reference sequence). Trimming pared 0 bases from V and 9 bases from J, leaving 18 bases between. CDR3 sequence: CATSRDLGGSSFSPLHF. DNA of the CDR3: TGTGCCACCAGCAGAGATCTGGGAGGGTCTTCCTTTTCACCCCTCCACTTT.

The rearrangement links TRBV20-1 to TRBJ1-2, with D possibly TRBD1 on 5 matching bases. Trimming took 4 bases from V and 5 from J, leaving 8 bases between them. Germline CDR1 and CDR2: DFQATT and SNEGSKA (reference sequence). CDR3 size: 11 residues. The CDR3 here is CSAKTGYGYTF. Written as DNA, the CDR3 is TGCAGTGCTAAAACAGGATATGGCTACACCTTC.

This chain connects TRBV7-9 to TRBJ2-3, with D possibly TRBD2 on 5 matching bases. Germline V gene sequence: CDR1 SEHNR, CDR2 FQNEAQ (reference sequence). This CDR3 contains 15 residues. V shed 3 bases and J shed 6 bases, with 16 bases lying between them. CDR3 in DNA: TGTGCCAGCAGCTTCGGTAACGGGAAGGGCGATACGCAGTATTTT. This gives the protein CASSFGNGKGDTQYF.

The DNA of the CDR3 is TGTGCCAGCAGCTTATTTCCGCGGATGGGCACAAGAGAGGGCCAGTACTTC. Protein product: CASSLFPRMGTREGQYF. The chain employs TRBV7-9 and TRBJ2-5, with TRBD2 as a possible D gene (5 bases). In germline, CDR1 is SEHNR, CDR2 FQNEAQ (reference sequence). CDR3 length: 17 amino acids. V lost 2 bases, J lost 10 bases, and 26 bases lay in between. The variable domain in full, with the rest retrieved from reference TRBV7-9 and TRBJ2-5, is DTGVSQNPRHKITKRGQNVTFRCDPISEHNRLYWYRQTLGQGPEFLTYFQNEAQLEKSRLLSDRFSAERPKGSFSTLEIQRTEQGDSAMYLCASSLFPRMGTREGQYFGPGTRLLVL.